This record covers a single T cell receptor (beta chain). This entry is derived from a study of shared clonotypes between healthy human individuals. Here immunoSEQ multiplex PCR was the method, and the copy in TCRdb shows in-frame clones only, minus some. The sample lists roughly 700,000 clones; around two thirds were seen once. The source is a woman aged 30 to 39 in good health. The sequenced sample consisted of memory CD4+ T cells sorted from blood. Documented subset: CD45RA-negative fraction.

The CDR3 region is CASSLTSGGEQFF. CDR3 sequence (DNA): TGTGCCAGCAGCTTGACTAGCGGAGGTGAGCAGTTCTTC. The V call is TRBV7-2, the J call TRBJ2-1; 9 bases agree with TRBD2. J lost 9 bases, V lost 3 bases, and 3 bases had no gene match. This CDR3 has 13 amino acids. Germline V gene lookup returns CDR1 SGHTA and CDR2 FQGNSA. Together with reference TRBV7-2 and TRBJ2-1, the CDR3 gives the full variable domain: GAGVSQSPSNKVTEKGKDVELRCDPISGHTALYWYRQSLGQGLEFLIYFQGNSAPDKSGLPSDRFSAERTGGSVSTLTIQRTQQEDSAVYLCASSLTSGGEQFFGPGTRLTVL.